This T cell receptor beta chain was identified in a study of T cells in severe cutaneous drug reactions. The CDR3 spans 14 residues. Germline V gives CDR1 MRHNA, CDR2 SNTAGT. TCR subtype-specific primers in iRepertoire multiplex PCR prepared libraries for bulk and single-cell sequencing. TCRdb reanalyzed the multiplex PCR reads, giving one entry per CDR3 protein sequence and no DNA. The table lists roughly 5,400 distinct CDR3 sequences. Sequenced patients had Stevens-Johnson syndrome or toxic epidermal necrolysis caused by carbamazepine. The sample consisted of PBMCs. The gene calls are TRBV6-4 and TRBJ1-1; TCRdb returns TRBD1, unconfirmable since there is no DNA. This TCR was recovered from a human donor with a severe cutaneous adverse drug reaction. The CDR3 here is CASSDGTGGTEAFF.